The clone carrying this T cell receptor beta chain was seen ten or more times. The antigen is not known. The sample originates from a study of Graves' ophthalmopathy and Graves' hyperthyroidism. Study information: At the time of initial diagnosis and before any treatment, peripheral blood was collected. General study results and limits: Blood repertoires reportedly contained most expanded thyroid clonotypes above 0.001 frequency.

This CDR3 comprises 15 residues. V gave up 1 base and J gave up 1 base, with 8 bases separating them. The authors isolated PBMCs from around 10 ml of fresh peripheral blood. Researchers took RNA transcripts and amplified TCR beta CDR3 regions from them. RT-PCR in the first round used HTBI primers; a second-round multiplex PCR followed. MiXCR was run by TCRdb on the multiplex PCR reads, yielding one entry per CDR3 protein. The sample has hundreds of thousands of distinct CDR3 sequences, roughly 20% seen once. The genes are TRBV12-3 or TRBV12-4 and TRBJ2-1; D is tentatively TRBD1 or TRBD2 (5 bases each). Sequencing was done on a sample of peripheral blood. The source of this sequence is a woman under 30 with stable Graves' hyperthyroidism. The CDR3 DNA is TGTGCCAGCAGTTTAGACGGGACGTCCTACAATGAGCAGTTCTTC. As protein: CASSLDGTSYNEQFF.